The 22 T cell receptor beta chains given below trace back to one sample, sequenced in a study of shared clonotypes between healthy human individuals. TCRdb keeps only in-frame clones here, not all; method: immunoSEQ multiplex PCR. In the table there are nearly 1 million clones, around 80% of which are singletons. The sample taken for sequencing was memory CD4+ T cells sorted from blood. Subset: CD45RA-negative fraction. Receptor source: a man younger than 35 in good health.

This clone was detected only a few times. The chain carries TRBV6-6 and TRBJ2-7; 10 bases are shared with TRBD2. Germline lookup yields CDR1 MNHNY and CDR2 SVGAGI (reference sequence). V gave up 2 bases and J gave up 5 bases; unmatched junction bases: 6. This CDR3 is 15 amino acids long. The CDR3 sequence: CASSYTSGIYDEQYF. The CDR3 DNA sequence: TGTGCCAGCAGTTACACTAGCGGGATATATGACGAGCAGTACTTC.

The chain uses TRBV30 and TRBJ2-1; no clear D gene. CDR1 is GTSNPN and CDR2 is SVGIG in the germline V gene (reference sequence). The length of the CDR3 is 14 residues. V gave up 3 bases and J gave up 7 bases, with 16 bases separating them. Here the CDR3 reads CAWRPYVGINEQFF. The CDR3 nucleotides are TGTGCCTGGAGACCGTACGTTGGAATAAATGAGCAGTTCTTC.

This clone was counted a few times. The CDR3 reads CASRSPSGADTQYF. The DNA of the CDR3 is TGTGCCAGCAGATCCCCCTCTGGGGCAGATACGCAGTATTTT. The rearrangement uses TRBV28 and TRBJ2-3; D gene uncertain. Germline assignment: CDR1 MDHEN and CDR2 SYDVKM. The CDR3 runs 14 residues. Trimming took 6 bases from V and 4 from J, leaving 14 bases between them.

This sequence joins TRBV6-6 and TRBJ2-7; the match to TRBD2 covers 10 bases. The CDR3 extends over 16 amino acids. V shed 0 bases and J 5 bases; nucleotides not matched to a gene: 7. Per germline, CDR1 MNHNY and CDR2 SVGAGI (reference sequence). CDR3 sequence: CASSYSRAGGVHEQYF. The CDR3, as DNA: TGTGCCAGCAGTTACTCTCGAGCGGGGGGGGTCCACGAGCAGTACTTC.

This clone was detected once. Additional DNA sequences in this sample encode the identical CDR3. This chain uses TRBV29-1 with TRBJ2-5; 11 nucleotides align to TRBD1. The CDR3 runs to 14 residues. Trimming removed 6 bases from V and 4 bases from J; junction bases left unmatched: 7. CDR1 SQVTM and CDR2 ANQGSEA come from the germline V gene. Here the CDR3 DNA reads TGCAGCGTCGCGTCCGGGACAGGGGGAGAGACCCAGTACTTC. Protein product: CSVASGTGGETQYF. The whole variable domain, remainder taken from reference TRBV29-1 and TRBJ2-5, is SAVISQKPSRDICQRGTSLTIQCQVDSQVTMMFWYRQQPGQSLTLIATANQGSEATYESGFVIDKFPISRPNLTFSTLTVSNMSPEDSSIYLCSVASGTGGETQYFGPGTRLLVL.

The DNA of the CDR3 is TGTGCCAGCAGTAGGACTAGCGGGATCCAAGAGACCCAGTACTTC. It encodes CASSRTSGIQETQYF. The V gene is TRBV7-6, the J gene TRBJ2-5; 12 bases map to TRBD2. V lost 6 bases to trimming and J lost 1 base; unmatched junction nucleotides: 3. Germline loops: CDR1 SGHVS, CDR2 FNYEAQ. The CDR3 loop spans 15 amino acids. Based on the CDR3 plus reference TRBV7-6 and TRBJ2-5, the full variable domain is GAGVSQSPRYKVTKRGQDVALRCDPISGHVSLYWYRQALGQGPEFLTYFNYEAQQDKSGLPNDRFSAERPEGSISTLTIQRTEQRDSAMYRCASSRTSGIQETQYFGPGTRLLVL.

This clone has only a few counts. The V gene is TRBV6-1, the J gene TRBJ2-4; possibly TRBD1 for D (5 bases). CDR1 and CDR2 (germline): MNHNS, SASEGT. The CDR3 contains 15 residues. V was cut by 5 bases and J by 0 bases, with 11 bases left in between. This CDR3 reads CASSLTELAKNIQYF. The CDR3 nucleotides are TGTGCCAGCAGTTTGACAGAACTAGCCAAAAACATTCAGTACTTC.

The rearrangement uses TRBV10-3 and TRBJ2-1; D might be TRBD1 or TRBD2, each matching 5 bases. The V gene lost 4 bases and the J gene lost 8 bases, with 12 bases spanning the gap. The CDR3 loop spans 13 amino acids. CDR1 ENHRY and CDR2 SYGVKD come from the germline V gene. The CDR3 reads CAISGGRGDEQFF. The CDR3 coding sequence is TGTGCCATCAGTGGAGGCCGGGGCGATGAGCAGTTCTTC.

The gene calls are TRBV5-4 and TRBJ2-2, with D possibly matching TRBD2 (6 bases). The V gene lost 2 bases and the J gene lost 8 bases, with 28 bases spanning the gap. The CDR3 runs 19 residues. Germline V gives CDR1 SGHNT, CDR2 YYREEE (reference sequence). The CDR3 coding sequence is TGTGCCAGCAGCTTAATCATGCTAGCCGGGACTCCTCTTGGAGGGGAGCTGTTTTTT. Its translation: CASSLIMLAGTPLGGELFF.

V is TRBV6-1 and J is TRBJ2-3; D is undetermined. The CDR3 is made up of 13 amino acids. Trimming took 9 bases from V and 2 from J, leaving 12 bases between them. The germline gives CDR1 MNHNS, CDR2 SASEGT. The CDR3 DNA sequence: TGTGCCAGTACAGTCTCCCTCACAGATACGCAGTATTTT. It encodes CASTVSLTDTQYF.

Comments on this clone: This may be a read error, as it is one base from a much larger clone. The genes are TRBV2 and TRBJ2-5, with D perhaps being TRBD1 or TRBD2 (5 bases each). The better agreement between TRBJ2-7 and the DNA end casts doubt on the J call. This CDR3 comprises 11 residues. Germline V lookup: CDR1 SNHLY, CDR2 FYNNEI. The CDR3 DNA is TGTGCCAGCGGGACGGCCTACGAGCAGTACTTC. This encodes CASGTAYEQYF.

V usage is TRBV5-1 and J usage is TRBJ1-2; D possibly corresponds to TRBD1 (5 bases). Looked up from germline, CDR1 is SGHRS and CDR2 is YFSETQ. Trimming left V 4 bases short and J 8 bases short, with 18 bases between. This CDR3 has 14 amino acids. The CDR3 coding sequence is TGCGCCAGCAGCCCGACCGGGGGGATCTTGGGCTACACCTTC. Amino acid sequence: CASSPTGGILGYTF.

The chain uses TRBV7-2 and TRBJ2-7; TRBD2 is a possible D gene (6 bases). The germline CDR1 and CDR2 sequences are SGHTA and FQGNSA. Trimming cost V 1 base and J 2 bases, with 12 bases left between them. This CDR3 comprises 15 residues. Here the CDR3 reads CASSLVRGTAYEQYF. In DNA form, the CDR3 reads TGTGCCAGCAGCTTAGTCCGCGGGACGGCCTACGAGCAGTACTTC.

This clone was seen a single time. The chain is built from TRBV18 and TRBJ2-7; possibly TRBD1 or TRBD2 for D (5 bases each). The germline V gene has CDR1 KGHSH and CDR2 LQKENI. This CDR3 is built from 15 residues. V lost 3 bases and J 5 bases, leaving 17 bases between the germline ends. The CDR3 here is CASSPPGRQGDEQYF. DNA of the CDR3: TGTGCCAGCTCACCCCCGGGGCGCCAGGGCGACGAGCAGTACTTC.

This clone was detected only once. A much larger clone differs by one base, so this may be a read error. The chain employs TRBV2 and TRBJ1-5; D is uncertain. V lost 8 bases to trimming and J lost 4 bases, with 12 bases between them. The germline gives CDR1 SNHLY, CDR2 FYNNEI. The CDR3 spans 13 residues. CDR3 sequence (DNA): TGTGCCAGCCGGGGAGAAGGGAATCAGCCCCAGCATTTT. This sequence encodes CASRGEGNQPQHF.

The chain combines TRBV4-1 with TRBJ1-6; no firm D call. This CDR3 has 16 amino acids. Germline loops: CDR1 MGHRA, CDR2 YSYEKL. V gave up 0 bases and J gave up 0 bases, with 6 bases separating them. Here the CDR3 reads CASSQEASSYNSPLHF. CDR3 in DNA: TGCGCCAGCAGCCAAGAGGCGAGCTCCTATAATTCACCCCTCCACTTT.

About this clone: Other DNA sequences within the sample encode an identical CDR3. J is TRBJ1-5 and V is TRBV6-5; 7 bases line up with TRBD1. The CDR3 is made up of 14 amino acids. The V segment lost 5 bases and the J segment 2 bases; nucleotides outside the gene matches: 3. The germline CDR1 and CDR2 sequences are MNHEY and SVGAGI. In nucleotides, the CDR3 is TGTGCCAGCAGTAGACAGGGTGGCAATCAGCCCCAGCATTTT. Its translation: CASSRQGGNQPQHF.

This rearrangement joins TRBV5-4 to TRBJ1-4, with a weak D call TRBD1 (6 bases). CDR3 length equals 14 residues. V was clipped by 1 base and J by 7 bases, with 11 bases between them. Germline CDR1 and CDR2: SGHNT and YYREEE (reference sequence). The CDR3 sequence is CASSLMGASEKLFF. The DNA for the CDR3 is TGTGCCAGCAGCTTGATGGGGGCCAGTGAAAAACTGTTTTTT.

The chain employs TRBV6-6 and TRBJ1-2; TRBD1 agrees at 8 bases. With V trimmed by 4 bases and J by 8 bases, 9 bases remained unmatched. Germline values: CDR1 MNHNY, CDR2 SVGAGI (reference sequence). This CDR3 has 14 amino acids. In nucleotides, the CDR3 is TGTGCCAGCAGTTCGTCCGGGACAGGTGGAGGCTACACCTTC. Amino acids: CASSSSGTGGGYTF.

This chain connects TRBV7-2 to TRBJ1-6; 7 bases line up with TRBD1. Germline assignment: CDR1 SGHTA and CDR2 FQGNSA. Trimming at V came to 7 bases and at J to 10 bases, leaving 10 bases not matched to a gene. The length of the CDR3 is 14 residues. For the CDR3, the DNA is TGTGCCAGCATCCTGGGAGGGACAGCCTCACCCCTCCACTTT. This gives the protein CASILGGTASPLHF. Full variable domain (remainder filled in from reference TRBV7-2 and TRBJ1-6): GAGVSQSPSNKVTEKGKDVELRCDPISGHTALYWYRQSLGQGLEFLIYFQGNSAPDKSGLPSDRFSAERTGGSVSTLTIQRTQQEDSAVYLCASILGGTASPLHFGNGTRLTVT.

The V call is TRBV10-3, the J call TRBJ1-4, with unresolved D. The germline V gene encodes CDR1 ENHRY and CDR2 SYGVKD. The CDR3 length is 14 residues. Trimming removed 2 bases at V and 4 bases at J, with 8 bases between. The CDR3 protein is CAISEGQFNEKLFF. The DNA for the CDR3 is TGTGCCATCAGTGAGGGTCAGTTTAATGAAAAACTGTTTTTT.

The CDR3 sequence is CASSSTHRGGGYTF. The CDR3, as DNA: TGTGCCAGCAGCTCAACCCACAGGGGGGGAGGCTACACCTTC. The chain uses TRBV28 and TRBJ1-2, with 8 bases identical to TRBD1. Losses at the gene ends were 6 bases for V and 8 bases for J; bases not matched to a gene: 11. This CDR3 is built from 14 residues. The germline V gene has CDR1 MDHEN and CDR2 SYDVKM.